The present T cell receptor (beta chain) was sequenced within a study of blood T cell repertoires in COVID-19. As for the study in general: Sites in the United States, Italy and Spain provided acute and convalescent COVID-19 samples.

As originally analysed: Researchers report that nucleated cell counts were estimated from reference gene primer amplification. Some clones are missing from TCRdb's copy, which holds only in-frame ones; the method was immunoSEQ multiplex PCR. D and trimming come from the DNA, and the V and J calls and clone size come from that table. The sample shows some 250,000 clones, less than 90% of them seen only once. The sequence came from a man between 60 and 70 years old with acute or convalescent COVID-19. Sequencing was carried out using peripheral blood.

The CDR3 here is CASSLGGQIPNTEAFF. CDR3 sequence (DNA): TGTGCCAGCAGCTTGGGGGGACAGATACCGAACACTGAAGCTTTCTTT. V usage is TRBV5-4 and J usage is TRBJ1-1, with 7 bases identical to TRBD1. V was clipped by 0 bases and J by 1 base; unmatched bases: 6. This CDR3 region has 16 residues. Germline loops: CDR1 SGHNT, CDR2 YYREEE (reference sequence).